The 15 T cell receptor beta chains given below trace back to one sample, sequenced in a study of Ad26.COV2.S vaccination and SARS-CoV-2 variants. Treatment here: some 20 received Ad26.COV2.S at low or high dose, single or two shots; about 5 received placebo; per-sample allocation not given. Samples were taken on day 63 after the first vaccine or placebo injection. This table comes from immunoSEQ multiplex PCR, and its TCRdb copy is limited to in-frame clones, with some not included. The sample comprises approximately 420,000 clones, less than 90% of which are singletons, and under 3.5% rests with the top ten. Here the sequenced sample was peripheral blood, taken in a trial of Ad26.COV2.S vaccine versus placebo. Source of these receptors: a person between 18 and 65 years old who received the Ad26.COV2.S COVID-19 vaccine or a placebo.

This clone was detected once. This sequence joins TRBV24-1 and TRBJ1-5, with D maybe TRBD1 (5 bases). The CDR3 runs to 13 residues. Between the trimmed V and J ends, which lost 3 bases and 5 bases, there was a span of 7 bases. Looked up from germline, CDR1 is KGHDR and CDR2 is SFDVKD. CDR3 coding DNA: TGTGCCACCAGTGATCGGGGGGATCAGCCCCAGCATTTT. This encodes CATSDRGDQPQHF.

This clone has only a few counts. The chain joins TRBV10-3 to TRBJ2-1, with 10 bases lining up with TRBD2. This CDR3 contains 17 residues. The germline V gene has CDR1 ENHRY and CDR2 SYGVKD. J lost 0 bases, V lost 0 bases, and 2 bases had no gene match. The CDR3 nucleotides read TGTGCCATCAGTGAGTCGGCTAGCGGGAGCTCCTACAATGAGCAGTTCTTC. Protein sequence: CAISESASGSSYNEQFF.

The CDR3, as DNA: TGTGCCAGCAGCTTGGGGTCACCGACCTATGGCTACACCTTC. Amino acids: CASSLGSPTYGYTF. The V gene is TRBV5-8, the J gene TRBJ1-2, with no clear D. Between the trimmed V and J ends, which lost 0 bases and 4 bases, there was a span of 10 bases. This CDR3 region has 14 residues. Germline V gene data show CDR1 as SGHTS and CDR2 as YDEGEE.

J is TRBJ2-5 and V is TRBV4-2, with unresolved D. The V gene lost 1 base and the J gene lost 5 bases, with 8 bases spanning the gap. The CDR3 is 13 amino acids. Per germline, CDR1 LGHNA and CDR2 YNFKEQ. CDR3 nucleotide sequence: TGTGCCAGCAGCCAAGTTCCTTTGGAGACCCAGTACTTC. This encodes CASSQVPLETQYF.

The rearrangement links TRBV6-5 to TRBJ1-5, with D possibly matching TRBD1 (5 bases). The V gene's germline CDR1 is MNHEY and CDR2 SVGAGI. The CDR3 is 14 residues long. V was cut by 8 bases and J by 6 bases, with 17 bases left in between. The CDR3 here is CASGSSGTGQPQHF. In nucleotides, the CDR3 is TGTGCCAGCGGATCCTCAGGGACGGGTCAGCCCCAGCATTTT.

The chain recombines TRBV4-1 with TRBJ2-5; tentatively, D is TRBD1 (5 bases). The germline V gene encodes CDR1 MGHRA and CDR2 YSYEKL. The V gene lost 2 bases and the J gene lost 6 bases, with 13 bases spanning the gap. The CDR3 sequence is 14 residues long. The CDR3 DNA reads TGCGCCAGCAGCCAACCAACCCAGGGAAAGACCCAGTACTTC. Its translation: CASSQPTQGKTQYF.

The gene calls are TRBV27 and TRBJ2-1, with D uncertain. V lost 5 bases and J lost 4, with 6 bases in between. CDR1 is MNHEY, CDR2 SMNVEV, per germline (reference sequence). This CDR3 comprises 12 residues. Written as DNA, the CDR3 is TGTGCCAGCAGTACCGGTTACAATGAGCAGTTCTTC. Translation gives CASSTGYNEQFF.

The rearrangement uses TRBV19 and TRBJ2-5, with unresolved D. The ends were cut back, 1 base at V and 5 bases at J, with 11 bases in the middle. The CDR3 is 14 amino acids. Germline assignment: CDR1 LNHDA and CDR2 SQIVND (reference sequence). The chain's CDR3 is CASSIAASRETQYF. The CDR3 DNA reads TGTGCCAGTAGTATAGCCGCTAGTCGGGAGACCCAGTACTTC.

V and J are TRBV6-2 or TRBV6-3 and TRBJ1-3; D is uncertain. The germline CDR1 and CDR2 sequences are MNHEY and SVGEGT. V was shortened by 6 bases and J by 4 bases, with 7 bases between the two germline ends. The CDR3 extends over 12 amino acids. DNA for the CDR3: TGTGCCAGCAGCCTAAACGGAAACACCATATATTTT. It yields the protein CASSLNGNTIYF.

V gene TRBV30 combines with J gene TRBJ1-2, with D perhaps TRBD1 (5 bases). Germline assignment: CDR1 GTSNPN and CDR2 SVGIG (reference sequence). This CDR3 has 13 amino acids. Trimming took 5 bases from V and 4 from J, leaving 14 bases between them. The CDR3 here is CAWGHRDTYGYTF. The DNA for the CDR3 is TGTGCCTGGGGACACCGAGATACCTATGGCTACACCTTC.

This clone was seen a few times. J is TRBJ1-6 and V is TRBV2; 7 nucleotides match TRBD1. There are 15 residues in the CDR3. V lost 8 bases and J lost 5; bases outside the gene matches: 9. Germline CDR1 SNHLY, CDR2 FYNNEI. This CDR3 is CASHYRDRDNSPLHF. Here the CDR3 DNA reads TGTGCCAGCCATTACCGGGACAGAGATAATTCACCCCTCCACTTT.

The chain joins TRBV10-2 to TRBJ1-5, with unresolved D. This CDR3 region has 14 residues. Per the germline V gene, CDR1 is WSHSY and CDR2 is SAAADI. The V end was cut by 1 base, the J end by 6 bases, with 10 bases between. The CDR3 nucleotides are TGCGCCAGCAGTGAGTGGGGATCCGGTCAGCCCCAGCATTTT. Its protein is CASSEWGSGQPQHF.

This clone occurred once. The V call is TRBV13, the J call TRBJ2-3; 7 bases map to TRBD2. J was trimmed by 4 bases and V by 1 base; bases with no gene match: 11. Germline V gene sequence: CDR1 PRHDT, CDR2 FYEKMQ (reference sequence). The CDR3 is 17 residues long. CDR3 bases: TGTGCCAGCAGCTTAGTCCGTTTTACGGCGGGGGCAGATACGCAGTATTTT. It is translated as CASSLVRFTAGADTQYF. The variable domain in full, completed from reference TRBV13 and TRBJ2-3, reads AAGVIQSPRHLIKEKRETATLKCYPIPRHDTVYWYQQGPGQDPQFLISFYEKMQSDKGSIPDRFSAQQFSDYHSELNMSSLELGDSALYFCASSLVRFTAGADTQYFGPGTRLTVL.

The chain is built from TRBV2 and TRBJ1-2, with a weak D call TRBD1 (5 bases). Germline lookup yields CDR1 SNHLY and CDR2 FYNNEI. V shed 6 bases and J shed 1 base, with 12 bases lying between them. This CDR3 is 14 amino acids long. CDR3 in DNA: TGTGCCAGCAGCGAGGGGCCGAGTAACTATGGCTACACCTTC. Its protein is CASSEGPSNYGYTF. Combining the CDR3 with reference TRBV2 and TRBJ1-2 gives the whole variable domain EPEVTQTPSHQVTQMGQEVILRCVPISNHLYFYWYRQILGQKVEFLVSFYNNEISEKSEIFDDQFSVERPDGSNFTLKIRSTKLEDSAMYFCASSEGPSNYGYTFGSGTRLTVV.

The genes are TRBV30 and TRBJ1-3, with no clear D. CDR3 length equals 15 residues. The V gene's germline CDR1 is GTSNPN and CDR2 SVGIG (reference sequence). Trimming shortened V by 4 bases and J by 4 bases, and 17 bases separated the two germline ends. The chain's CDR3 is CAWTWAPQAGNTIYF. CDR3 DNA: TGTGCCTGGACGTGGGCCCCGCAGGCGGGAAACACCATATATTTT.